The entry below describes one T cell receptor (beta chain). This record belongs to a study of blood T cells in healthy people across ages. CDR1 is SGHTA, CDR2 FQGNSA, per germline. The V segment lost 3 bases and the J segment 6 bases; nucleotides outside the gene matches: 8. The CDR3 runs to 16 residues. PCR was performed a second time for roughly 7 to 11 cycles using a sample-barcoded 5' primer and a J-beta primer mix. TCRdb independently ran MiXCR on the 5' RACE reads; one entry per CDR3 protein. The profile covers 1.5 million to 2 million distinct CDR3 sequences, with 40% to 55% appearing a single time and approximately 2% taken by the ten largest.

The sequencing sample was made of blood. J is TRBJ1-5 and V is TRBV7-2; 10 positions match TRBD1. This TCR was sampled from a woman aged 40-49 years in good health. Here the CDR3 DNA reads TGTGCCAGCAGCTTCGGTGGGACAGGGGTACCTCAGCCCCAGCATTTT. Translation: CASSFGGTGVPQPQHF.